These 24 T cell receptor beta chains originate from one sample sequenced in a study of blood T cells in healthy people across ages. Next came a second PCR, run for 7 to 11 cycles, which used a sample-barcoded 5' primer along with a J-beta primer mix. TCRdb re-called the 5' RACE reads through MiXCR, storing one row per CDR3 protein. Of 1.5 million to 2 million distinct CDR3 sequences in the sample, roughly 28% were seen once. Sequencing was done on a sample of blood. These receptors came from a woman aged 25-40 years in good health.

This clonotype was recorded at least ten times. V and J are TRBV29-1 and TRBJ2-1, with D perhaps TRBD2 (6 bases). Trimming shortened V by 1 base and J by 11 bases, and 9 bases separated the two germline ends. Germline loops: CDR1 SQVTM, CDR2 ANQGSEA. CDR3 length: 11 amino acids. CDR3 sequence: CSVEVGGKQFF. The CDR3 nucleotides read TGCAGCGTTGAAGTCGGGGGAAAGCAGTTCTTC.

This chain links TRBV5-1 with TRBJ2-6; D uncertain. The CDR3 is 14 residues long. V was shortened by 4 bases and J by 4 bases, with 9 bases between the two germline ends. The V gene's germline CDR1 is SGHRS and CDR2 YFSETQ. The CDR3 nucleotides are TGCGCCAGCAGCCCGGTTGGCGGGGCCAACGTCCTGACTTTC. Its protein product is CASSPVGGANVLTF. The variable domain in full, with the rest retrieved from reference TRBV5-1 and TRBJ2-6, is KAGVTQTPRYLIKTRGQQVTLSCSPISGHRSVSWYQQTPGQGLQFLFEYFSETQRNKGNFPGRFSGRQFSNSRSEMNVSTLELGDSALYLCASSPVGGANVLTFGAGSRLTVL.

This chain connects TRBV27 to TRBJ2-1; TRBD2 aligns across 8 bases. Germline V lookup: CDR1 MNHEY, CDR2 SMNVEV (reference sequence). V dropped 3 bases and J dropped 7; count of bases not matched to a gene: 26. The CDR3 extends over 21 amino acids. The CDR3 sequence: CASSFTRKRGLAPLNVNEQFF. The DNA of the CDR3 is TGTGCCAGCAGTTTCACGAGGAAGCGGGGGCTAGCGCCCCTAAACGTAAATGAGCAGTTCTTC.

This clonotype was counted at least ten times. The V and J genes are TRBV29-1 and TRBJ2-1, with D uncertain. Germline-derived CDR1 and CDR2 are SQVTM and ANQGSEA. Trimming stripped 1 base from V and 4 bases from J, with 2 bases between. The CDR3 extends over 11 amino acids. The CDR3 region is CSVEVYNEQFF. DNA of the CDR3: TGCAGCGTTGAAGTTTACAATGAGCAGTTCTTC.

The rearrangement joins TRBV12-3 or TRBV12-4 to TRBJ2-7, with unresolved D. The CDR3 spans 14 residues. Trimming removed 4 bases at V and 6 bases at J, with 16 bases between. CDR3 in amino acids: CASSSTIIQREQYF. In DNA form, the CDR3 reads TGTGCCAGCAGTTCAACGATCATACAACGCGAGCAGTACTTC.

This clonotype has a count of ten or more. The chain couples TRBV3-1 to TRBJ1-1, with a weak D call TRBD1 (6 bases). Germline-derived CDR1 and CDR2 are LGHDT and YNNKEL (reference sequence). V shed 4 bases and J shed 4 bases, with 10 bases lying between them. The CDR3 length is 13 residues. The CDR3 loop is CASSPQGLTEAFF. DNA of the CDR3: TGTGCCAGCAGCCCCCAGGGGCTCACTGAAGCTTTCTTT.

This clonotype was observed a single time. V gene TRBV12-3 or TRBV12-4 combines with J gene TRBJ2-3; 13 positions match TRBD2. The CDR3 spans 16 residues. V lost 7 bases to trimming and J lost 0 bases; unmatched junction nucleotides: 4. DNA for the CDR3: TGTGCCAGCAACCCGACTAGCGGGGGGAGCACAGATACGCAGTATTTT. This encodes CASNPTSGGSTDTQYF.

As regards this clonotype: This may come from a read error, since a much larger clone is one base off. V gene TRBV10-3 combines with J gene TRBJ2-4; D is ambiguous. The end of the DNA aligns better with TRBJ2-7, so the J call may be wrong. Germline CDR1 is ENHRY and CDR2 is SYGVKD. The CDR3 consists of 16 residues. In DNA form, the CDR3 reads TGTGCCATCAGTGAGGAATGGAATCTCATTGACTACGAGCAGTACTTC. Its translation: CAISEEWNLIDYEQYF.

This clonotype was detected ten times or more. A read error may account for a junction end that differs from germline. The J gene is TRBJ2-7, the V gene TRBV7-2, with D possibly TRBD2 on 5 matching bases. This CDR3 spans 12 amino acids. Germline V gene lookup returns CDR1 SGHTA and CDR2 FQGNSA. In DNA, the CDR3 is TGTGCCATCAGCACGAGGACTGGCGAGCAGTACTTC. This translates into CAISTRTGEQYF.

This clonotype was counted many times. This chain links TRBV12-3 or TRBV12-4 with TRBJ1-2, with D tentatively TRBD1 (5 bases). CDR3 length: 14 amino acids. V was shortened by 6 bases and J by 6 bases, with 17 bases between the two germline ends. CDR3 coding DNA: TGTGCCAGCAGACCAGGGACCCCGACCAATGGCTACACCTTC. It is translated as CASRPGTPTNGYTF.

This clonotype was recorded a few times. The J gene is TRBJ2-7, the V gene TRBV3-1; 10 bases line up with TRBD2. CDR3 length: 18 amino acids. With 0 bases clipped from V and 3 bases from J, the junction kept 11 bases outside the gene matches. CDR1 and CDR2 from the germline V gene are LGHDT and YNNKEL (reference sequence). DNA of the CDR3: TGTGCCAGCAGCCAAGAAGGCGCCCTAGCGGGGGCCTACTACGAGCAGTACTTC. This sequence encodes CASSQEGALAGAYYEQYF.

This rearrangement joins TRBV6-2 or TRBV6-3 to TRBJ2-1; D unresolved. Germline V gene sequence: CDR1 MNHEY, CDR2 SVGEGT. V dropped 6 bases and J dropped 0 bases, with 15 bases sitting between them. The CDR3 runs 16 residues. The CDR3 sequence is CASRPVPPSSYNEQFF. The CDR3 DNA sequence: TGTGCCAGCAGACCGGTCCCACCGAGCTCCTACAATGAGCAGTTCTTC.

The chain carries TRBV12-3 or TRBV12-4 and TRBJ1-1, with D unclear. Trimming left V 6 bases short and J 5 bases short, with 10 bases between. This CDR3 has 12 residues. This CDR3 is CASRARMTEAFF. CDR3 coding DNA: TGTGCCAGCAGGGCCCGGATGACTGAAGCTTTCTTT.

The J gene is TRBJ1-1, the V gene TRBV28; 10 bases align to TRBD1. The trim removed 7 bases at V and 0 bases at J, leaving 14 bases unmatched. The CDR3 is 18 amino acids. The germline CDR1 and CDR2 sequences are MDHEN and SYDVKM. The CDR3 protein is CASTEPTGGQGVNTEAFF. The CDR3, as DNA: TGTGCCAGCACCGAACCGACAGGGGGCCAGGGGGTGAACACTGAAGCTTTCTTT. The full variable domain, with the rest looked up from reference TRBV28 and TRBJ1-1, is DVKVTQSSRYLVKRTGEKVFLECVQDMDHENMFWYRQDPGLGLRLIYFSYDVKMKEKGDIPEGYSVSREKKERFSLILESASTNQTSMYLCASTEPTGGQGVNTEAFFGQGTRLTVV.

This clonotype has a count of ten or more. The J gene is TRBJ1-2, the V gene TRBV29-1; perhaps TRBD1 as D (5 bases). The CDR3 is 11 residues long. The germline V gene encodes CDR1 SQVTM and CDR2 ANQGSEA. V lost 3 bases, J lost 8 bases, and 10 bases lay in between. The CDR3 protein is CSVDGGGGYTF. The CDR3 DNA reads TGCAGCGTTGACGGGGGAGGCGGCTACACCTTC.

This chain links TRBV19 with TRBJ1-1, with 7 bases fitting TRBD1. After removal of 0 bases from V and 4 bases from J, the junction contained 14 bases not matched to a gene. There are 18 residues in the CDR3. The V gene's germline CDR1 is LNHDA and CDR2 SQIVND (reference sequence). CDR3 region: CASSIDWLKGGSPTEAFF. The CDR3 bases are TGTGCCAGTAGTATAGATTGGTTGAAAGGGGGCTCCCCCACTGAAGCTTTCTTT.

Concerning this clonotype itself: A much larger clone lies a single base off, so this may be a read error. The chain recombines TRBV12-3 or TRBV12-4 with TRBJ2-4; a possible D gene is TRBD1 (6 bases). The CDR3 is made up of 14 amino acids. V lost 11 bases and J lost 7, with 21 bases in between. The CDR3 DNA is TGTGCCGGCAACCCAGGGTTGACAGGCAACATTCAGTACTTC. It encodes CAGNPGLTGNIQYF.

This clonotype was picked up a small number of times. The chain recombines TRBV5-6 with TRBJ2-1, with D tentatively TRBD1 or TRBD2 (5 bases each). Germline V gene sequence: CDR1 SGHDT, CDR2 YYEEEE. V gave up 4 bases and J gave up 6 bases, with 20 bases separating them. There are 16 residues in the CDR3. In nucleotides, the CDR3 is TGTGCCAGCAGCATTTCTCCGCAGGGTGAGGGCAATGAGCAGTTCTTC. Translating gives CASSISPQGEGNEQFF.

The table lists this clonotype with many counts. V is TRBV11-1 and J is TRBJ1-5; D call uncertain. V was pared by 1 base and J by 5 bases, with 12 bases between. This CDR3 is 15 amino acids long. Germline V lookup: CDR1 SGHAT, CDR2 FQDESV (reference sequence). This CDR3 reads CASSLGLLRDQPQHF. The CDR3 bases are TGTGCCAGCAGCTTAGGCCTCCTTAGAGATCAGCCCCAGCATTTT.

To note about this clonotype: A single base separates this from a much larger clone, so it may be a read error. This chain uses TRBV20-1 with TRBJ2-7; 15 nucleotides align to TRBD2. The CDR3 has 19 amino acids. CDR1 is DFQATT and CDR2 is SNEGSKA in the germline V gene (reference sequence). V lost 4 bases, J lost 4 bases, and 17 bases stayed unmatched. The CDR3 is CSATPAKGTSGRSWYEQYF. The CDR3 nucleotides read TGCAGTGCTACTCCAGCTAAAGGGACTAGCGGGAGGAGTTGGTACGAGCAGTACTTC.

There are a few counts of this clonotype. V usage is TRBV30 and J usage is TRBJ2-7; D is uncertain. V lost 1 base and J 0 bases, leaving 4 bases between the germline ends. This CDR3 contains 12 residues. The V gene's germline CDR1 is GTSNPN and CDR2 SVGIG (reference sequence). CDR3 bases: TGTGCCTGGAGTGGGGACTCCTACGAGCAGTACTTC. Amino acids: CAWSGDSYEQYF.

The chain links TRBV7-6 to TRBJ2-1; tentatively, D is TRBD1 (5 bases). CDR3 length: 14 amino acids. V was clipped by 5 bases and J by 5 bases, with 13 bases between them. The V gene's germline CDR1 is SGHVS and CDR2 FNYEAQ. CDR3 nucleotides: TGTGCCAGCAGCCCCTGGGAAGGGGACAATGAGCAGTTCTTC. This translates into CASSPWEGDNEQFF.

In regard to this clonotype: This may come from a read error, since a much larger clone is one base off. The V and J genes are TRBV7-2 and TRBJ2-7, with 8 bases fitting TRBD2. Germline-derived CDR1 and CDR2 are SGHTA and FQGNSA. The CDR3 runs 14 residues. The V and J ends lost 5 bases and 6 bases, in that order; junction bases with no gene match: 9. The CDR3 is CASSRTGGASEQYF. Here the CDR3 DNA reads TGTGCCAGCAGCCGCACGGGGGGGGCGAGCGAGCAGTACTTC.

This clonotype was observed a handful of times. The chain recombines TRBV18 with TRBJ2-3; no definite D call. The CDR3 has 13 residues. The V end lost 6 bases, the J end lost 6 bases, and 13 bases lay between the germline ends. The germline CDR1 and CDR2 sequences are KGHSH and LQKENI. This CDR3 is CASSLASRDTQYF. Here the CDR3 DNA reads TGTGCCAGCTCGCTGGCTTCTCGGGATACGCAGTATTTT. Full variable domain (remainder filled in from reference TRBV18 and TRBJ2-3): NAGVMQNPRHLVRRRGQEARLRCSPMKGHSHVYWYRQLPEEGLKFMVYLQKENIIDESGMPKERFSAEFPKEGPSILRIQQVVRGDSAAYFCASSLASRDTQYFGPGTRLTVL.